This entry lists 18 T cell receptor beta chains sequenced from one sample in a study of T cell responses to AZD1222 COVID-19 vaccine. Produced via immunoSEQ multiplex PCR; TCRdb's table is partial and in-frame only. The repertoire includes about 83,000 clones, approximately 88% of them detected once, and approximately 5% sits in the top ten. This specimen consisted of peripheral blood, obtained on day 0 of MenACWY control vaccination. The receptors here all came from an adult in good health.

This chain links TRBV27 with TRBJ2-1; D uncertain. In germline, CDR1 is MNHEY, CDR2 SMNVEV (reference sequence). The CDR3 runs to 14 residues. Trimming left V 8 bases short and J 4 bases short, with 15 bases between. The CDR3 nucleotides read TGTGCCAGCCCGACCTCCGACCGTTACAATGAGCAGTTCTTC. Translating it yields CASPTSDRYNEQFF.

This chain links TRBV28 with TRBJ2-5; D is uncertain. CDR1 and CDR2 from the germline V gene are MDHEN and SYDVKM. The CDR3 has 11 residues. The V gene lost 5 bases and the J gene lost 4 bases, with 5 bases spanning the gap. CDR3: CASSNLETQYF. CDR3 in DNA: TGTGCCAGCAGTAATCTAGAGACCCAGTACTTC.

This clone appeared once. V gene TRBV6-2 or TRBV6-3 combines with J gene TRBJ1-2; 9 positions agree with TRBD1. The CDR3 totals 16 residues. Germline CDR1 is MNHEY and CDR2 is SVGEGT. The V segment lost 5 bases and the J segment 6 bases; nucleotides outside the gene matches: 13. CDR3: CASSPSKTGGDDGYTF. In nucleotides, the CDR3 is TGTGCCAGCAGTCCCTCTAAGACAGGGGGGGACGATGGCTACACCTTC.

This clone was recorded once. The genes are TRBV5-6 and TRBJ1-3; no reliable D call. The CDR3 has 15 residues. Germline CDR1 and CDR2: SGHDT and YYEEEE. The V and J ends lost 3 bases and 1 base respectively, with 11 bases between them. CDR3 amino acids: CASSSVTESGNTIYF. CDR3 DNA: TGTGCCAGCAGCTCAGTTACAGAGTCTGGAAACACCATATATTTT. Filled out from reference TRBV5-6 and TRBJ1-3, the complete variable domain reads DAGVTQSPTHLIKTRGQQVTLRCSPKSGHDTVSWYQQALGQGPQFIFQYYEEEERQRGNFPDRFSGHQFPNYSSELNVNALLLGDSALYLCASSSVTESGNTIYFGEGSWLTVV.

This chain uses TRBV4-3 with TRBJ1-2, with D tentatively TRBD1 (6 bases). V lost 1 base and J lost 5, with 14 bases in between. CDR3 length equals 15 residues. CDR1 and CDR2 from the germline V gene are LGHNA and YSLEER. The CDR3 is CASSQGGHTTYGYTF. The CDR3 DNA is TGCGCCAGCAGCCAAGGGGGGCATACAACGTATGGCTACACCTTC.

The V gene is TRBV27, the J gene TRBJ2-7; D remains ambiguous. The CDR3 runs 15 residues. Trimming pared 2 bases from V and 2 bases from J, leaving 13 bases between. Germline CDR1 MNHEY, CDR2 SMNVEV (reference sequence). CDR3 sequence: CASSLISAGAYEQYF. In DNA, the CDR3 is TGTGCCAGCAGTTTAATTTCGGCCGGAGCCTACGAGCAGTACTTC.

This clone was counted between two and nine times. This chain uses TRBV7-2 with TRBJ1-4; D gene ambiguous. The V end was cut by 1 base, the J end by 4 bases, with 13 bases between. This CDR3 spans 16 amino acids. The germline V gene has CDR1 SGHTA and CDR2 FQGNSA. The CDR3 region has the DNA TGTGCCAGCAGCTTAGGGTTAAAGGCAGTTAATGAAAAACTGTTTTTT. Translated, it gives CASSLGLKAVNEKLFF. Together with reference TRBV7-2 and TRBJ1-4, the CDR3 gives the full variable domain: GAGVSQSPSNKVTEKGKDVELRCDPISGHTALYWYRQSLGQGLEFLIYFQGNSAPDKSGLPSDRFSAERTGGSVSTLTIQRTQQEDSAVYLCASSLGLKAVNEKLFFGSGTQLSVL.

This clone has just one count. V gene TRBV7-2 combines with J gene TRBJ2-7; D is undetermined. This CDR3 comprises 13 residues. The germline V and J ends were trimmed by 1 base and 3 bases, with 7 bases remaining between them. The germline gives CDR1 SGHTA, CDR2 FQGNSA. The CDR3 here is CASSLETDYEQYF. Here the CDR3 DNA reads TGTGCCAGCAGCTTAGAGACGGACTACGAGCAGTACTTC.

The V and J genes are TRBV29-1 and TRBJ1-1; D is ambiguous. CDR3 length: 13 amino acids. Trimming cost V 5 bases and J 0 bases, with 10 bases left between them. From germline, CDR1 is SQVTM and CDR2 ANQGSEA. This chain's CDR3 is CSVLRQLNTEAFF. CDR3 DNA sequence: TGCAGCGTTCTAAGGCAACTGAACACTGAAGCTTTCTTT.

The gene calls are TRBV6-2 or TRBV6-3 and TRBJ2-1; the D gene is possibly TRBD2 (6 bases). The germline V gene has CDR1 MNHEY and CDR2 SVGEGT. The V end lost 5 bases, the J end lost 0 bases, and 14 bases lay between the germline ends. The CDR3 has 16 residues. The CDR3 loop reads CASSRGTPSSYNEQFF. CDR3 bases: TGTGCCAGCAGTCGGGGGACGCCGAGCTCCTACAATGAGCAGTTCTTC.

J is TRBJ1-1 and V is TRBV30, with a weak D call TRBD1 (5 bases). The length of the CDR3 is 12 residues. The ends were cut back, 2 bases at V and 5 bases at J, with 9 bases in the middle. Germline CDR1 reads GTSNPN; CDR2 reads SVGIG (reference sequence). CDR3 amino acids: CAWSQKGTEAFF. CDR3 in DNA: TGTGCCTGGAGTCAGAAGGGGACTGAAGCTTTCTTT.

The chain joins TRBV7-3 to TRBJ1-2, with 7 bases matching TRBD1. The CDR3 totals 13 residues. Germline CDR1 is SGHTA and CDR2 is FQGTGA. J was trimmed by 6 bases and V by 2 bases; bases with no gene match: 3. The CDR3 bases are TGTGCCAGCAGCTTACGAGGGGGCCATGGCTACACCTTC. Amino acid sequence: CASSLRGGHGYTF.

The CDR3 reads CASSLLPGSEQYF. The CDR3 region has the DNA TGTGCCAGCTCCTTACTCCCGGGCTCCGAGCAGTACTTC. The V and J genes are TRBV28 and TRBJ2-7; D is unresolved. Trimming removed 8 bases at V and 6 bases at J, with 17 bases between. Germline V CDR1 and CDR2: MDHEN, SYDVKM. The CDR3 has 13 amino acids.

The chain couples TRBV6-5 to TRBJ2-7, with 11 bases that match TRBD2. V lost 5 bases and J lost 2; bases outside the gene matches: 5. Germline-derived CDR1 and CDR2 are MNHEY and SVGAGI. This CDR3 is built from 15 residues. CDR3 sequence reads: CASSTLAGGPYEQYF. In nucleotides, the CDR3 is TGTGCCAGCAGTACCTTAGCGGGAGGGCCCTACGAGCAGTACTTC.

The V and J genes are TRBV3-1 (or the pseudogene TRBV3-2) and TRBJ1-5, with D possibly TRBD1 on 6 matching bases. This CDR3 is built from 14 residues. Trimming took 5 bases from V and 6 from J, leaving 14 bases between them. From germline, CDR1 is LGHDT and CDR2 YNNKEL (reference sequence). The CDR3 DNA reads TGTGCCAGCAGCACAGGGTTGACGGGTCAGCCCCAGCATTTT. Translated: CASSTGLTGQPQHF.

The rearrangement links TRBV19 to TRBJ1-1, with a possible D match to TRBD1 (5 bases). CDR1 and CDR2 from the germline V gene are LNHDA and SQIVND (reference sequence). Deletions cut 7 bases from V and 6 bases from J, with 15 bases between. The CDR3 extends over 13 amino acids. CDR3 sequence: CASILGGAAEAFF. CDR3 in DNA: TGTGCCAGTATCCTCGGAGGGGCAGCTGAAGCTTTCTTT. The full variable domain, rest sourced from reference TRBV19 and TRBJ1-1, is DGGITQSPKYLFRKEGQNVTLSCEQNLNHDAMYWYRQDPGQGLRLIYYSQIVNDFQKGDIAEGYSVSREKKESFPLTVTSAQKNPTAFYLCASILGGAAEAFFGQGTRLTVV.

This chain connects TRBV7-2 to TRBJ1-1, with D possibly matching TRBD1 (6 bases). V was clipped by 0 bases and J by 6 bases, with 14 bases between them. CDR3 size: 15 residues. Germline V gives CDR1 SGHTA, CDR2 FQGNSA. CDR3 nucleotides: TGTGCCAGCAGCTTAGCGTCAGGGGTGTGGTCTGAAGCTTTCTTT. Encoded protein: CASSLASGVWSEAFF. The entire variable domain, with the rest obtained from reference TRBV7-2 and TRBJ1-1, is as follows: GAGVSQSPSNKVTEKGKDVELRCDPISGHTALYWYRQSLGQGLEFLIYFQGNSAPDKSGLPSDRFSAERTGGSVSTLTIQRTQQEDSAVYLCASSLASGVWSEAFFGQGTRLTVV.

The V gene is TRBV10-2, the J gene TRBJ2-5, with a tentative D call TRBD2 (6 bases). Trimming stripped 6 bases from V and 2 bases from J, with 13 bases between. The V gene's germline CDR1 is WSHSY and CDR2 SAAADI. The CDR3 has 14 amino acids. The CDR3 DNA is TGCGCCAGCAGAATAACTGGACTACAAGAGACCCAGTACTTC. This translates into CASRITGLQETQYF.